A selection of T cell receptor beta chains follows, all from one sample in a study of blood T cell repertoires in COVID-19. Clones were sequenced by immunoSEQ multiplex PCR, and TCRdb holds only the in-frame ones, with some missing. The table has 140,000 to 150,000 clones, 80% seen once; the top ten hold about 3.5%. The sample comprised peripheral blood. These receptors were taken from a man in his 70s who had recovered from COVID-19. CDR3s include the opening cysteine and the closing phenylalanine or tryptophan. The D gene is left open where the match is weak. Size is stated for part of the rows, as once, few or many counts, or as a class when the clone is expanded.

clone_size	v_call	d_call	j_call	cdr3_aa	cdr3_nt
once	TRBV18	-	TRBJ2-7	CASSPTGLLYEQYF	TGTGCCAGCTCACCGACAGGCCTACTCTACGAGCAGTACTTC
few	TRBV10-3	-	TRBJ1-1	CAISESSGYTEAFF	TGTGCCATCAGTGAGTCGTCCGGGTACACTGAAGCTTTCTTT
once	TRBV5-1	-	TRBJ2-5	CASSLGRMQTRETQYF	TGCGCCAGCAGCTTGGGCCGGATGCAAACGAGGGAGACCCAGTACTTC
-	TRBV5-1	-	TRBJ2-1	CASSLVDSSYNEQFF	TGCGCCAGCAGCTTGGTCGACAGCTCCTACAATGAGCAGTTCTTC
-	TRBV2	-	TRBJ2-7	CASRGGVSEQYF	TGTGCCAGCAGAGGGGGGGTGTCCGAGCAGTACTTC
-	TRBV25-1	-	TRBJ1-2	CASSEYLDYGYTF	TGTGCCAGCAGTGAATACCTTGACTATGGCTACACCTTC
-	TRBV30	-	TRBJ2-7	CAWSVGESYEQYF	TGTGCCTGGAGTGTCGGGGAGTCCTACGAGCAGTACTTC
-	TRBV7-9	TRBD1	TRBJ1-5	CASSAGTGSLNQHF	TGTGCCAGCAGCGCCGGGACAGGGTCTCTAAACCAGCATTTT
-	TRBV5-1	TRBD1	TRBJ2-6	CASSLTTGYRSGANVLTF	TGCGCCAGCAGCTTGACGACAGGGTACCGCTCTGGGGCCAACGTCCTGACTTTC
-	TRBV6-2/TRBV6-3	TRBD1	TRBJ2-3	CASSYPPDRNTDTQYF	TGTGCCAGCAGTTACCCTCCGGACAGGAACACAGATACGCAGTATTTT
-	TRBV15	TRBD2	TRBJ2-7	CATSRDLAGGNEQYF	TGTGCCACCAGCAGAGATCTAGCGGGAGGAAACGAGCAGTACTTC
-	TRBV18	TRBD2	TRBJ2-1	CASSPRLTSGISEQFF	TGTGCCAGCTCACCGCGACTGACTAGCGGGATATCTGAGCAGTTCTTC
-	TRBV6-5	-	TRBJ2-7	CASSYSSVYEQYF	TGTGCCAGCAGTTACTCATCAGTCTACGAGCAGTACTTC
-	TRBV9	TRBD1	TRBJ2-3	CASSFRQGAVPSSTDTQYF	TGTGCCAGCAGCTTCCGTCAGGGGGCAGTTCCTTCTAGCACAGATACGCAGTATTTT
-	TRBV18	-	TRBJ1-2	CASSPPAGYGYTF	TGTGCCAGCTCACCACCGGCAGGCTATGGCTACACCTTC
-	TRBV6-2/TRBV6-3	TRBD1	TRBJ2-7	CASSYSIGDSSYEQYF	TGTGCCAGCAGTTACTCGATAGGGGACAGTTCCTACGAGCAGTACTTC
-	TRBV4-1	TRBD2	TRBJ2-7	CASSLSSGGRTYEQYF	TGCGCCAGCAGCCTCTCAAGCGGCGGGAGGACCTACGAGCAGTACTTC
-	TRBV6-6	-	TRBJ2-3	CASRLEADTQYF	TGTGCCAGCAGACTAGAAGCAGATACGCAGTATTTT
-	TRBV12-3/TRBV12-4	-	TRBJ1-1	CASSPNTEAFF	TGTGCCAGCAGTCCAAACACTGAAGCTTTCTTT
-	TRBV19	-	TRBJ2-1	CASSTRGEQFF	TGTGCCAGTAGTACCAGAGGTGAGCAGTTCTTC
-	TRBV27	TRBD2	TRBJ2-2	CASSLRGLAVNTGELFF	TGTGCCAGCAGTTTACGGGGACTAGCGGTGAACACCGGGGAGCTGTTTTTT
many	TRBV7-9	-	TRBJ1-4	CASSLGRVNEKLFF	TGTGCCAGCAGCTTAGGCAGGGTTAATGAAAAACTGTTTTTT
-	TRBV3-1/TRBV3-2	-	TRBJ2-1	CASSPEGQPQYPEQFF	TGTGCCAGCAGCCCTGAAGGACAGCCCCAGTACCCTGAGCAGTTCTTC
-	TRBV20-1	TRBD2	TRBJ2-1	CSASSFDGGSSVLLNEQFF	TGCAGTGCTAGTTCATTCGACGGCGGGAGCTCTGTATTACTTAATGAGCAGTTCTTC
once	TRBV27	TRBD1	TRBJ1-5	CASRRQGDYSNQPQHF	TGTGCCAGCAGACGACAGGGGGATTATAGCAATCAGCCCCAGCATTTT
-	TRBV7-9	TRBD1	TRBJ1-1	CASSFRQGMNTEAFF	TGTGCCAGCAGCTTTAGACAGGGGATGAACACTGAAGCTTTCTTT
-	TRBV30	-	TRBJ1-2	CAWSPRFYGYTF	TGTGCCTGGAGTCCCAGGTTCTATGGCTACACCTTC
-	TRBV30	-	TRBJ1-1	CAWQVKGTEAFF	TGTGCCTGGCAGGTTAAAGGCACTGAAGCTTTCTTT
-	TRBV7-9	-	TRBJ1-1	CASSPPGNPEAFF	TGTGCCAGCAGCCCCCCAGGGAACCCTGAAGCTTTCTTT
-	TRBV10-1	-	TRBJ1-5	CASSESVAGQSNQPQHF	TGCGCCAGCAGTGAGTCAGTTGCAGGGCAAAGCAATCAGCCCCAGCATTTT
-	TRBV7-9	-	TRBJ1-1	CASSLDMNTEAFF	TGTGCCAGCAGCTTAGACATGAACACTGAAGCTTTCTTT
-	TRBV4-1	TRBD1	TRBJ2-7	CASSQVTGGLYEQYF	TGCGCCAGCAGCCAAGTAACAGGGGGCCTCTACGAGCAGTACTTC
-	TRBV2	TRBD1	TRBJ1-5	CASRGQGVSNQPQHF	TGTGCCAGCAGAGGACAGGGAGTTAGCAATCAGCCCCAGCATTTT
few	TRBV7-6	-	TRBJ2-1	CASSLGLAEANYNEQFF	TGTGCCAGCAGCTTAGGCTTAGCGGAAGCCAACTACAATGAGCAGTTCTTC
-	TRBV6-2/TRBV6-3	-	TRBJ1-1	CASSYSLQVNTEAFF	TGTGCCAGCAGTTACTCACTACAGGTAAACACTGAAGCTTTCTTT
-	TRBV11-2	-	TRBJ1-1	CASSFTFRLNTEAFF	TGTGCCAGCAGCTTTACTTTTCGCCTGAACACTGAAGCTTTCTTT
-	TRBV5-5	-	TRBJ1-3	CASSLVSWQASGNTIYF	TGTGCCAGCAGCTTGGTTTCGTGGCAGGCGTCTGGAAACACCATATATTTT
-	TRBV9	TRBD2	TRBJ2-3	CASSAPSGTSGGYPFTADTQYF	TGTGCCAGCAGCGCCCCGTCCGGGACTAGCGGGGGCTATCCTTTCACGGCAGATACGCAGTATTTT
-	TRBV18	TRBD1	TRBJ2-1	CASSRGTGGTDNEQFF	TGTGCCAGCTCACGGGGGACAGGGGGGACAGACAATGAGCAGTTCTTC
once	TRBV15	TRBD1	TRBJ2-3	CATSWTGKDTQYF	TGTGCCACCAGCTGGACAGGGAAGGATACGCAGTATTTT
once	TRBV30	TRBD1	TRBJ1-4	CAWSWGTAEKLFF	TGTGCCTGGAGTTGGGGGACAGCTGAAAAACTGTTTTTT
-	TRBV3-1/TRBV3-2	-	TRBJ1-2	CASSQQGNYGYTF	TGTGCCAGCAGCCAGCAGGGAAACTATGGCTACACCTTC
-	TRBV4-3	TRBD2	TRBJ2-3	CASSQDRSLAGVGDTQYF	TGCGCCAGCAGCCAAGATAGGTCATTAGCGGGAGTTGGAGATACGCAGTATTTT
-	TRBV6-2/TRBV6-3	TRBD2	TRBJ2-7	CASSTRTSGRSYEQYF	TGTGCCAGCAGTACCCGGACTAGCGGGAGGTCTTACGAGCAGTACTTC
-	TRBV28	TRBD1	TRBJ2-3	CASNRQGATSTDTQYF	TGTGCCAGCAATCGACAGGGGGCAACTAGCACAGATACGCAGTATTTT